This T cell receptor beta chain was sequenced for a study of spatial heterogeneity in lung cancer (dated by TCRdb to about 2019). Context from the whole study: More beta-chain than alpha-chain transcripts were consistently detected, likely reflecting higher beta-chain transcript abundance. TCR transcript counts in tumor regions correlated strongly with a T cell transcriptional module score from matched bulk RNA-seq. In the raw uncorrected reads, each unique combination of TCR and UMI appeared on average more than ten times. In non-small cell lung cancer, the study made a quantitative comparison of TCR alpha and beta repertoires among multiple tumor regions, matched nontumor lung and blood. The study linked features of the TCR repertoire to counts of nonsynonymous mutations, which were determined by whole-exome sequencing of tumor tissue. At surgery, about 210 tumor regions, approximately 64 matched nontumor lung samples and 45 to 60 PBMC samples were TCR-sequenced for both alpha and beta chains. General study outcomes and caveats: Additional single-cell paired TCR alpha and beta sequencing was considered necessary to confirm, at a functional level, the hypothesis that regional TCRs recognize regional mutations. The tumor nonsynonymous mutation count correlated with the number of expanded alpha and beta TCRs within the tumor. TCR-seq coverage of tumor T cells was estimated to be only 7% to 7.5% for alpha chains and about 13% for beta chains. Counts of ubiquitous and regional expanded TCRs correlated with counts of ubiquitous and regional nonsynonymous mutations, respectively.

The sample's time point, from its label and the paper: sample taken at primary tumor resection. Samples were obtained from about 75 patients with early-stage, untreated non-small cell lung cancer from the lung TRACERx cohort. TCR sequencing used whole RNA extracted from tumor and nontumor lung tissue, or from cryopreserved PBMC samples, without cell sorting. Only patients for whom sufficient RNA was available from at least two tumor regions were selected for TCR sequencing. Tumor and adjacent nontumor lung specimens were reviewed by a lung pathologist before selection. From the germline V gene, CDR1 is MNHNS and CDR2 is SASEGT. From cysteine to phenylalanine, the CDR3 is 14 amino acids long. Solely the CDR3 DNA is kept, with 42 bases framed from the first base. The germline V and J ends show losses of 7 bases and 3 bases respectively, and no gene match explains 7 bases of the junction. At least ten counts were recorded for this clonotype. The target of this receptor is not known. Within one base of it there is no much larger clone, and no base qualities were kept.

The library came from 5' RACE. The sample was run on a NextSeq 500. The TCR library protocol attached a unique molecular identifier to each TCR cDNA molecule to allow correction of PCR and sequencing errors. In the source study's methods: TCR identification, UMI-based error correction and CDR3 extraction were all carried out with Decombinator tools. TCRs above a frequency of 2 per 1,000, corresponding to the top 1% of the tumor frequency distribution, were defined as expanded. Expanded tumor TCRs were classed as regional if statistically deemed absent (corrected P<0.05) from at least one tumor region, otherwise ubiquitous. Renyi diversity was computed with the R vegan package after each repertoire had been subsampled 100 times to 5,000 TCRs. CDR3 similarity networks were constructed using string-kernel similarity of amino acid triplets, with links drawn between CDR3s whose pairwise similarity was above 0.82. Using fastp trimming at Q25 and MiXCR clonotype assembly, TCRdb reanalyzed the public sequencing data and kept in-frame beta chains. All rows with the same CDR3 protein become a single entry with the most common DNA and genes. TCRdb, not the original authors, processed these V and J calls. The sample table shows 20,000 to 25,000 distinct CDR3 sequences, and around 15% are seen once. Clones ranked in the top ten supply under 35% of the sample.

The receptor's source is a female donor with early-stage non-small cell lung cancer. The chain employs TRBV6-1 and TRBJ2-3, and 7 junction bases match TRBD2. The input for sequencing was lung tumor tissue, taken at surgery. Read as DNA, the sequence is TGTGCCAGCACTTGGGGAGGGGCAACAGATACGCAGTATTTT. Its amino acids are CASTWGGATDTQYF.